These 27 T cell receptor beta chains were sequenced from one sample in a study of response to subunit inactivated influenza vaccine (dated by TCRdb to the late 2010s). The library was produced with RT-PCR. The data were produced on an Illumina HiSeq 2500. TCRdb trimmed the raw reads at Q25, called clones with MiXCR and kept productive beta chains. Duplicate CDR3 protein sequences are folded into a single record with the most common DNA and genes. This sample is represented by about 580,000 distinct CDR3 sequences; 13% to 15% of them were singletons. Together, the top ten hold around 10% of the sample. Material: PBMCs from blood, obtained about 13 days after vaccination. These receptors were obtained from a man aged 50 or older who received an inactivated influenza vaccine. Donor details come from another sample of the same person, matched by shared clones.

The chain joins TRBV4-3 to TRBJ2-5, with 8 bases matching TRBD1. With 0 bases clipped from V and 3 bases from J, the junction kept 9 bases outside the gene matches. CDR1 and CDR2 (germline): LGHNA, YSLEER. The CDR3 is made up of 17 amino acids. The CDR3 coding sequence is TGCGCCAGCAGCCAAGATGTAGGGACAGGCGAAAAAGAGACCCAGTACTTC. Encoded protein: CASSQDVGTGEKETQYF.

Here the CDR3 DNA reads TGTGCCAGCAGTTACCCGGACAGTTTCTCTGGGGCCAACGTCCTGACTTTC. Amino acids: CASSYPDSFSGANVLTF. The V gene is TRBV6-2 or TRBV6-3, the J gene TRBJ2-6, with TRBD1 as a possible D gene (6 bases). The germline CDR1 and CDR2 sequences are MNHEY and SVGEGT. The CDR3 totals 17 residues. Trimming shortened V by 2 bases and J by 0 bases, and 11 bases separated the two germline ends.

This clonotype was observed a few times. The V and J genes are TRBV7-8 and TRBJ2-2; 8 bases are a match to TRBD1. J lost 5 bases, V lost 0 bases, and 2 bases had no gene match. From germline, CDR1 is SGHVS and CDR2 FQNEAQ. The CDR3 extends over 15 amino acids. The CDR3 bases are TGTGCCAGCAGCTTAGCGACAGGGGCAACCGGGGAGCTGTTTTTT. The encoded protein is CASSLATGATGELFF.

This clonotype has only a few counts. The chain carries TRBV29-1 and TRBJ1-1; perhaps TRBD1 as D (6 bases). The CDR3 spans 13 residues. V gave up 4 bases and J gave up 3 bases, with 12 bases separating them. The germline V gene encodes CDR1 SQVTM and CDR2 ANQGSEA. CDR3: CSVARGGYTEAFF. CDR3 nucleotides: TGCAGCGTTGCTAGGGGGGGGTACACTGAAGCTTTCTTT.

This chain joins TRBV7-2 and TRBJ1-6, with a possible D match to TRBD1 (5 bases). Trimming left V 7 bases short and J 10 bases short, with 14 bases between. The germline CDR1 and CDR2 sequences are SGHTA and FQGNSA. CDR3 size: 13 residues. The CDR3 DNA is TGTGCCAGCACCCCAGGGCTTGGCTCACCCCTCCACTTT. This codes for CASTPGLGSPLHF.

This chain joins TRBV24-1 and TRBJ2-7, with D perhaps TRBD2 (6 bases). Trimming took 3 bases from V and 7 from J, leaving 12 bases between them. CDR1 is KGHDR and CDR2 is SFDVKD in the germline V gene. This CDR3 has 13 amino acids. The CDR3 nucleotides are TGTGCCACCAGTGATCTGGGGGGAGAGGAGCAGTACTTC. It codes for CATSDLGGEEQYF.

This clonotype occurred a few times. This chain links TRBV3-1 with TRBJ2-5; D is unclear. V was clipped by 4 bases and J by 2 bases, with 11 bases between them. The CDR3 totals 14 residues. Germline V gene lookup returns CDR1 LGHDT and CDR2 YNNKEL (reference sequence). DNA of the CDR3: TGTGCCAGCAGCCCCCTGAGTTTGCAAGAGACCCAGTACTTC. Protein sequence: CASSPLSLQETQYF.

This clonotype was observed a handful of times. V is TRBV29-1 and J is TRBJ1-4, with a possible D match to TRBD1 (6 bases). The CDR3 has 13 residues. CDR1 and CDR2 from the germline V gene are SQVTM and ANQGSEA. Trimming took off 4 bases at V and 4 bases at J, with 10 bases between the two ends. The CDR3 DNA is TGCAGCGTTGGGGACACCCGTAATGAAAAACTGTTTTTT. This sequence encodes CSVGDTRNEKLFF. Filled out from reference TRBV29-1 and TRBJ1-4, the complete variable domain reads SAVISQKPSRDICQRGTSLTIQCQVDSQVTMMFWYRQQPGQSLTLIATANQGSEATYESGFVIDKFPISRPNLTFSTLTVSNMSPEDSSIYLCSVGDTRNEKLFFGSGTQLSVL.

The gene calls are TRBV19 and TRBJ1-3, with a tentative D call TRBD1 (5 bases). Germline V gives CDR1 LNHDA, CDR2 SQIVND (reference sequence). The CDR3 is 16 residues long. The V and J ends lost 6 bases and 0 bases respectively, with 15 bases between them. The CDR3 sequence: CASRDPGRNSGNTIYF. CDR3 nucleotide sequence: TGTGCCAGTAGGGACCCGGGACGGAACTCTGGAAACACCATATATTTT.

This clonotype was seen only a few times. This chain joins TRBV12-3 or TRBV12-4 and TRBJ2-5; no clear D. The CDR3 is 13 amino acids. Trimming left V 1 base short and J 6 bases short, with 9 bases between. The CDR3 spells CASSLVGYQTQYF. The CDR3 nucleotides are TGTGCCAGCAGTTTAGTGGGGTACCAGACCCAGTACTTC.

In this sample, this clonotype turned up many times. This chain uses TRBV19 with TRBJ1-1, with D uncertain. Germline values: CDR1 LNHDA, CDR2 SQIVND (reference sequence). V was shortened by 6 bases and J by 0 bases, with 8 bases between the two germline ends. This CDR3 has 13 amino acids. CDR3 coding DNA: TGTGCCAGTAGCGTCGGAATGAACACTGAAGCTTTCTTT. It codes for CASSVGMNTEAFF.

In its sample, this clonotype was seen a few times. The chain recombines TRBV20-1 with TRBJ1-3; a weak D match, TRBD1 (5 bases). V shed 3 bases and J shed 0 bases, with 9 bases lying between them. This CDR3 spans 14 amino acids. Germline V CDR1 and CDR2: DFQATT, SNEGSKA (reference sequence). The CDR3 DNA follows: TGCAGTGCTAGTATGGGGGGCTCTGGAAACACCATATATTTT. This sequence encodes CSASMGGSGNTIYF.

This clonotype has more than one count but fewer than ten. The chain uses TRBV6-2 or TRBV6-3 and TRBJ2-4; 11 bases fit TRBD2. The length of the CDR3 is 13 residues. V shed 5 bases, J shed 6 bases, and the junction held 0 bases outside the gene matches. Germline V gene sequence: CDR1 MNHEY, CDR2 SVGEGT. DNA for the CDR3: TGTGCCAGCAGTCTAGCGGGAGGAAACATTCAGTACTTC. This encodes CASSLAGGNIQYF.

V and J are TRBV10-3 and TRBJ1-6; D perhaps matches TRBD1 (5 bases). Per the germline V gene, CDR1 is ENHRY and CDR2 is SYGVKD. This CDR3 is built from 15 residues. Trimming shortened V by 2 bases and J by 6 bases, and 11 bases separated the two germline ends. The CDR3 DNA reads TGTGCCATCAGTGAGGCCTTCGGGGGTAATTCACCCCTCCACTTT. Its protein product is CAISEAFGGNSPLHF.

This clonotype has a handful of counts. This chain uses TRBV4-2 with TRBJ2-7; D not resolved. V lost 3 bases, J lost 3 bases, and 9 bases lay in between. Germline V gene lookup returns CDR1 LGHNA and CDR2 YNFKEQ. CDR3 length: 13 residues. CDR3 in amino acids: CASSHHLRYEQYF. CDR3 nucleotide sequence: TGTGCCAGCAGCCACCACTTACGCTACGAGCAGTACTTC.

The V call is TRBV28, the J call TRBJ1-2, with D possibly matching TRBD1 (5 bases). Trimming shortened V by 5 bases and J by 7 bases, and 14 bases separated the two germline ends. The CDR3 totals 13 residues. Germline lookup yields CDR1 MDHEN and CDR2 SYDVKM. Here the CDR3 DNA reads TGTGCCAGCAGTGATAGGGGCCTGGGTGGCTACACCTTC. Translating it yields CASSDRGLGGYTF.

The V and J genes are TRBV10-3 and TRBJ1-5; D unresolved. Looked up from germline, CDR1 is ENHRY and CDR2 is SYGVKD. V lost 8 bases and J 4 bases, leaving 12 bases between the germline ends. CDR3 length: 13 amino acids. This CDR3 is CAIGPKGNQPQHF. The CDR3 DNA reads as TGTGCCATCGGTCCTAAGGGAAATCAGCCCCAGCATTTT.

The table lists this clonotype with a few counts. J is TRBJ1-2 and V is TRBV7-2; 10 bases match TRBD1. Germline CDR1 SGHTA, CDR2 FQGNSA. J lost 7 bases, V lost 4 bases, and 9 bases had no gene match. The CDR3 consists of 15 residues. The CDR3 sequence is CASSYPGQGKGGYTF. In nucleotides, the CDR3 is TGTGCCAGCAGCTACCCGGGACAGGGGAAGGGTGGCTACACCTTC.

There are a few counts of this clonotype. Its ends do not fully match the called genes, so a read error is possible. The gene calls are TRBV12-3 or TRBV12-4 and TRBJ2-3; 10 bases fit TRBD2. The CDR3 has 20 residues. CDR3 bases: TGTGCCAGCAGTTTTCTTGCTAGCGGGGGTTCTGGGTCTAGCACAGATATGCAGTATTTT. Its protein is CASSFLASGGSGSSTDMQYF.

This clonotype was observed a handful of times. V gene TRBV19 combines with J gene TRBJ2-1, with 11 bases fitting TRBD1. The trim removed 4 bases at V and 10 bases at J, leaving 9 bases unmatched. This CDR3 has 15 amino acids. Germline CDR1 reads LNHDA; CDR2 reads SQIVND (reference sequence). The CDR3 spells CASSRIGTGGSEQFF. For the CDR3, the DNA is TGTGCCAGTAGTAGGATCGGGACAGGGGGTAGCGAGCAGTTCTTC.

The chain is built from TRBV15 and TRBJ2-5, with unresolved D. Germline values: CDR1 LNHNV, CDR2 YYDKDF (reference sequence). CDR3 length: 14 amino acids. The V and J ends lost 1 base and 5 bases respectively, with 11 bases between them. The CDR3 spells CATSRGNSEETQYF. The CDR3 DNA sequence: TGTGCCACCAGCAGAGGTAACAGCGAGGAGACCCAGTACTTC.

This clonotype was seen only a few times. V usage is TRBV28 and J usage is TRBJ2-7; D may be TRBD1 (6 bases). Trimming left V 5 bases short and J 2 bases short, with 16 bases between. The CDR3 has 15 residues. Germline values: CDR1 MDHEN, CDR2 SYDVKM. CDR3 sequence (DNA): TGTGCCAGCAGTAATACCGAGGACAGTCCCTACGAGCAGTACTTC. Translated, it gives CASSNTEDSPYEQYF.

The table lists this clonotype with a few counts. This sequence joins TRBV20-1 and TRBJ2-2; maybe TRBD2 (5 bases). Germline assignment: CDR1 DFQATT and CDR2 SNEGSKA (reference sequence). With 6 bases removed from V and 3 bases from J, the gap between germline ends came to 14 bases. The CDR3 runs 14 residues. The CDR3 sequence is CSAPRPGYTGELFF. CDR3 bases: TGCAGTGCGCCCAGACCGGGGTACACCGGGGAGCTGTTTTTT.

This clonotype has more than one count but fewer than ten. The chain links TRBV5-1 to TRBJ1-2, with D perhaps matching TRBD1 (5 bases). The germline V gene encodes CDR1 SGHRS and CDR2 YFSETQ. Trimming took off 4 bases at V and 0 bases at J, with 19 bases between the two ends. The CDR3 is made up of 17 amino acids. The CDR3 DNA reads as TGCGCCAGCAGCCTGGATAGTTGGAGGGGAGCTAACTATGGCTACACCTTC. Its protein is CASSLDSWRGANYGYTF.

This clonotype came up a few times. The chain carries TRBV6-4 and TRBJ2-5; TRBD1 agrees at 9 bases. The V and J ends lost 11 bases and 2 bases, in that order; junction bases with no gene match: 6. The V gene's germline CDR1 is MRHNA and CDR2 SNTAGT. The CDR3 covers 13 residues. The CDR3 nucleotides read TGTGCCGGAAGACAGGGGGAACAAGAGACCCAGTACTTC. Amino acids: CAGRQGEQETQYF.

This clonotype was found a few times. The chain has TRBV5-1 and TRBJ1-1; 7 bases are a match to TRBD1. Trimming took 2 bases from V and 1 from J; bases not matched to a gene: 5. Germline V gene lookup returns CDR1 SGHRS and CDR2 YFSETQ. The CDR3 loop spans 15 amino acids. The CDR3 sequence: CASSFAGQPNTEAFF. The CDR3, as DNA: TGCGCCAGCAGCTTTGCGGGACAGCCGAACACTGAAGCTTTCTTT.

This clonotype was seen a few times. The chain joins TRBV18 to TRBJ2-1; D is perhaps TRBD2 (5 bases). V was cut by 0 bases and J by 9 bases, with 12 bases left in between. Germline CDR1 is KGHSH and CDR2 is LQKENI. The CDR3 contains 14 residues. The CDR3 loop reads CASSPPMAGVEQFF. The DNA of the CDR3 is TGTGCCAGCTCACCACCGATGGCGGGCGTTGAGCAGTTCTTC. Supplemented by reference TRBV18 and TRBJ2-1, the full variable domain reads NAGVMQNPRHLVRRRGQEARLRCSPMKGHSHVYWYRQLPEEGLKFMVYLQKENIIDESGMPKERFSAEFPKEGPSILRIQQVVRGDSAAYFCASSPPMAGVEQFFGPGTRLTVL.